The 5 T cell receptor beta chains below were found in one sample sequenced in a study of T-cell reconstitution after alpha-beta-depleted transplantation in children. Unique molecular identifiers were used in preparing the TCRbeta library. TCRdb re-called the PCR reads with MiXCR, one entry per CDR3 protein. The sample holds hundreds of thousands of distinct CDR3 sequences, about 12% seen once. The sequenced sample was PBMCs from the stem cell graft donor, obtained from the stem cell graft. Source of these receptors: a human donor who donated a stem cell graft to a child with combined immunodeficiency.

This clonotype was counted ten times or more. CDR3 residues: CASTQGQGNYEQYF. The CDR3 DNA follows: TGTGCCAGCACCCAGGGACAGGGGAATTACGAGCAGTACTTC. The V call is TRBV7-2, the J call TRBJ2-7; 10 bases line up with TRBD1. The V gene's germline CDR1 is SGHTA and CDR2 FQGNSA. With V trimmed by 7 bases and J by 4 bases, 7 bases remained unmatched. The CDR3 extends over 14 amino acids.

This clonotype was detected ten times or more. The chain links TRBV9 to TRBJ2-1, with no clear D. Germline CDR1 SGDLS, CDR2 YYNGEE. The CDR3 runs 12 residues. V was shortened by 1 base and J by 6 bases, with 5 bases between the two germline ends. The CDR3 here is CASSVRSNEQFF. CDR3 in DNA: TGTGCCAGCAGCGTACGATCCAATGAGCAGTTCTTC.

This clonotype came up a few times. V gene TRBV12-3 or TRBV12-4 combines with J gene TRBJ1-3; D not certain. The CDR3 is 14 amino acids. V was cut by 3 bases and J by 2 bases, with 8 bases left in between. The CDR3 DNA follows: TGTGCCAGCAGTTTCTGGCAGACTGGAAACACCATATATTTT. It codes for CASSFWQTGNTIYF.

There are a few counts of this clonotype. The gene calls are TRBV27 and TRBJ1-2; D is ambiguous. The CDR3 covers 14 residues. V was pared by 7 bases and J by 4 bases, with 16 bases between. The germline V gene has CDR1 MNHEY and CDR2 SMNVEV (reference sequence). DNA for the CDR3: TGTGCCAGCACATCCGCCACCCAAGGCTATGGCTACACCTTC. Translating it yields CASTSATQGYGYTF.

This clonotype was seen ten or more times. The V gene is TRBV10-3, the J gene TRBJ2-2; D is ambiguous. The CDR3 has 11 residues. Germline V gene lookup returns CDR1 ENHRY and CDR2 SYGVKD. Trimming removed 5 bases from V and 6 bases from J, with 4 bases in between. Here the CDR3 reads CAISSAGELFF. In nucleotides, the CDR3 is TGTGCCATCAGTAGCGCCGGGGAGCTGTTTTTT.